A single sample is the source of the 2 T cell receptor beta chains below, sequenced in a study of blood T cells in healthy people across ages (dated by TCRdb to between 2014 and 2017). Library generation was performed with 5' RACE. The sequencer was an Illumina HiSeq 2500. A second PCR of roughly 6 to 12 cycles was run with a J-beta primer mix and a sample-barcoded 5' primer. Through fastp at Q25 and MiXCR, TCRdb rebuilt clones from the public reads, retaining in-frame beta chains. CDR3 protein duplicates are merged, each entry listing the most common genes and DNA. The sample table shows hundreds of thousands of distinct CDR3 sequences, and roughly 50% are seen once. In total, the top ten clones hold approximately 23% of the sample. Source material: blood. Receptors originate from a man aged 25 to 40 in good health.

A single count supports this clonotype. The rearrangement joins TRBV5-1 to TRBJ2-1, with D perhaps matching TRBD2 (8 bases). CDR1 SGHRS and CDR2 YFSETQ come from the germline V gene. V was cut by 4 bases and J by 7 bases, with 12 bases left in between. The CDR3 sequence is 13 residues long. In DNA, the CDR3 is TGCGCCAGCAGCCGGGAGGGGGCTAATGAGCAGTTCTTC. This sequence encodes CASSREGANEQFF.

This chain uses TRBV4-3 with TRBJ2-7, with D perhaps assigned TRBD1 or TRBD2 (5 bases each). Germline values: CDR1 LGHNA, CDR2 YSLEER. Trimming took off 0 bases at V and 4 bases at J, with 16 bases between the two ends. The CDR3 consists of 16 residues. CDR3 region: CASSQEYGDGAYEQYF. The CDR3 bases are TGCGCCAGCAGCCAAGAATATGGGGACGGTGCATACGAGCAGTACTTC.